This TCR beta chain was documented in a study of shared clonotypes between healthy human individuals. This clone was recorded only once. This specimen includes other DNA sequences encoding the same CDR3. From germline, CDR1 is DFQATT and CDR2 SNEGSKA (reference sequence). V was shortened by 4 bases and J by 3 bases, with 7 bases between the two germline ends. The CDR3 sequence is 11 residues long. Sequencing used immunoSEQ multiplex PCR; TCRdb keeps in-frame clones, though not all of them. The table has approximately 1,500,000 clones, roughly 96% seen once. This sequence joins TRBV20-1 and TRBJ2-7; D is undetermined. The sequencing sample was made of naive CD4+ T cells sorted from blood. As for subset: CD45RA+ positively selected. This receptor was taken from a man between 25 and 39 years old in good health. The CDR3 reads CSATLIYEQYF. The CDR3 nucleotides are TGCAGTGCTACCCTAATCTACGAGCAGTACTTC.